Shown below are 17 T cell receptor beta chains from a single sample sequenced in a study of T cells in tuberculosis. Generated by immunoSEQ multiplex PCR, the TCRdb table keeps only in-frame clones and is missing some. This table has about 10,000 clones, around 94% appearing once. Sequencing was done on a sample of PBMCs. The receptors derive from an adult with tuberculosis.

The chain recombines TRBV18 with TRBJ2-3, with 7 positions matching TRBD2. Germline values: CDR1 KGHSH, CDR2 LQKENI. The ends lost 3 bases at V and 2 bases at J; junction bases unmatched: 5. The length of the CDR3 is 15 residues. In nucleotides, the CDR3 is TGTGCCAGCTCACCCTGGGAGGGCCCCACAGATACGCAGTATTTT. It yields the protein CASSPWEGPTDTQYF.

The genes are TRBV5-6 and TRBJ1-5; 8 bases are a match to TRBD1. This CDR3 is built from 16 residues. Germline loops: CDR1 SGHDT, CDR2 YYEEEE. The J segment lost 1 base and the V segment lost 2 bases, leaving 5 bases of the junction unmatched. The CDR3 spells CASSFQGAQSNQPQHF. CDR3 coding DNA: TGTGCCAGCAGCTTCCAGGGGGCGCAGAGCAATCAGCCCCAGCATTTT.

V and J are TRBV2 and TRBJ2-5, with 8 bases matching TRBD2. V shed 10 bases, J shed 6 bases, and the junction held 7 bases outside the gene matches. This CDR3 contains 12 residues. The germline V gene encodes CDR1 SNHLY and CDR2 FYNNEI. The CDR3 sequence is CATPGGGKTQYF. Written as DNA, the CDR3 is TGTGCCACTCCCGGGGGGGGGAAGACCCAGTACTTC.

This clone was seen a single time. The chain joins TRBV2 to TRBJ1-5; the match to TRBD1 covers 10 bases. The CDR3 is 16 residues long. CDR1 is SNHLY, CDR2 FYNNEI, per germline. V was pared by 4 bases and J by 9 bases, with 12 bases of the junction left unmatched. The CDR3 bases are TGTGCCAGCAGTGCCGGGACAGGGGTCCCTCGTGGGCCCCAGCATTTT. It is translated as CASSAGTGVPRGPQHF.

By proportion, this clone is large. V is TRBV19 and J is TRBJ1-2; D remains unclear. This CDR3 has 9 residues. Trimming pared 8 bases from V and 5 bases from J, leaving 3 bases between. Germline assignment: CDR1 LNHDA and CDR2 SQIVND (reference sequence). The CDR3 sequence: CASLYGYTF. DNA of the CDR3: TGTGCCAGTTTATATGGCTACACCTTC.

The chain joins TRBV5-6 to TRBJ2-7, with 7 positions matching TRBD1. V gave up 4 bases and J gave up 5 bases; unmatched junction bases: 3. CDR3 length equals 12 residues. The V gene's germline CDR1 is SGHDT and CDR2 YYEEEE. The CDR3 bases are TGTGCCAGCAGCCCCGGACAGGACGAGCAGTACTTC. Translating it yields CASSPGQDEQYF.

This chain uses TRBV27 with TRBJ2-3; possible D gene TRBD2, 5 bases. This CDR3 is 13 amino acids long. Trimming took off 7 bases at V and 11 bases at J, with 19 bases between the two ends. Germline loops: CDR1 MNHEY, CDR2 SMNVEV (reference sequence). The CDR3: CASTTRSLAGQYF. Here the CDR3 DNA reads TGTGCCAGCACCACCAGAAGCCTAGCCGGGCAGTATTTT.

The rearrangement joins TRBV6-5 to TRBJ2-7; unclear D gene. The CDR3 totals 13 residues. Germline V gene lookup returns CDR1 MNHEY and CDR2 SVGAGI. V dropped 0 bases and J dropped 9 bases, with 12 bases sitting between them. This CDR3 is CASSYSTFGSQYF. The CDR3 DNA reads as TGTGCCAGCAGTTACTCGACCTTCGGGTCGCAGTACTTC.

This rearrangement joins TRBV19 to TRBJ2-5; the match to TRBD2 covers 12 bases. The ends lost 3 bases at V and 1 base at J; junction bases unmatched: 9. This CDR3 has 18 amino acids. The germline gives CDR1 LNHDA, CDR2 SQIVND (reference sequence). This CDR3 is CASSIGLAGGALQETQYF. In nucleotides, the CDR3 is TGTGCCAGTAGTATCGGGCTAGCGGGGGGGGCCCTCCAAGAGACCCAGTACTTC.

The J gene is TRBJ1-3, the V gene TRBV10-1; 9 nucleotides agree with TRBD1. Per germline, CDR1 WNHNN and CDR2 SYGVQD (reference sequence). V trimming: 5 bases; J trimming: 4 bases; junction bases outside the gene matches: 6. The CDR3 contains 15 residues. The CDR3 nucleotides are TGCGCCAGCAGTTCACAGGGGGCGCGAGGAAACACCATATATTTT. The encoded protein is CASSSQGARGNTIYF.

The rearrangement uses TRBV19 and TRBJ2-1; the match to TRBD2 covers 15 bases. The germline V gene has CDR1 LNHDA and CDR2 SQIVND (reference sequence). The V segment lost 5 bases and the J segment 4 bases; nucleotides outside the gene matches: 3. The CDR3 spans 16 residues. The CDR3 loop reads CASSGTSGGYYNEQFF. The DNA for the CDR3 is TGTGCCAGTAGTGGGACTAGCGGGGGGTATTACAATGAGCAGTTCTTC.

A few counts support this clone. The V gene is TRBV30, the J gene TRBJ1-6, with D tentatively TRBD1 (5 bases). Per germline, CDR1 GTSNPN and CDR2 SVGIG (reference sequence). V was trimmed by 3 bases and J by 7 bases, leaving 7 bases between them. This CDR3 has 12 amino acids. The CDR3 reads CAWSRVNSPLHF. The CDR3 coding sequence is TGTGCCTGGAGCAGGGTGAATTCACCCCTCCACTTT. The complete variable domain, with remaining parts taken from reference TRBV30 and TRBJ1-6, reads SQTIHQWPATLVQPVGSPLSLECTVEGTSNPNLYWYRQAAGRGLQLLFYSVGIGQISSEVPQNLSASRPQDRQFILSSKKLLLSDSGFYLCAWSRVNSPLHFGNGTRLTVT.

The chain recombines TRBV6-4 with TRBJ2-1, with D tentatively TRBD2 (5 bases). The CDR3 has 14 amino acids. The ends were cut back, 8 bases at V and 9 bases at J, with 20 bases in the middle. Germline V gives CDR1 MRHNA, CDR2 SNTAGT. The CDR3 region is CASARTPAESEQFF. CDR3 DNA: TGTGCCAGCGCTCGGACTCCCGCGGAAAGTGAGCAGTTCTTC.

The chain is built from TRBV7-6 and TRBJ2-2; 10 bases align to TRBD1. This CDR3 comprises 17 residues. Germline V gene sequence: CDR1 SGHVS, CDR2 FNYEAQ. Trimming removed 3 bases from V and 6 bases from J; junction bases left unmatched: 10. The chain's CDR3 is CASSFGLGQGGSGELFF. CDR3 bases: TGTGCCAGCAGCTTTGGACTTGGACAGGGGGGTTCCGGGGAGCTGTTTTTT.

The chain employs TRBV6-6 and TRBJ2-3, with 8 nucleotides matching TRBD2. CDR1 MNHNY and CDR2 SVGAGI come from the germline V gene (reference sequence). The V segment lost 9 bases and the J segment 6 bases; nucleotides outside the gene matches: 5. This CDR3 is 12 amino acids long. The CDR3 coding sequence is TGTGCCAGTCACCTAGCGGGCGATACGCAGTATTTT. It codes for CASHLAGDTQYF.

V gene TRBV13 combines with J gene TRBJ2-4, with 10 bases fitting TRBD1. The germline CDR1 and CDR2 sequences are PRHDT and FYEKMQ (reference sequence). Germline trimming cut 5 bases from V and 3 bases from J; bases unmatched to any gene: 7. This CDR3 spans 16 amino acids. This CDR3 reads CASSLGQGMVKNIQYF. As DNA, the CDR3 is TGTGCCAGCAGCCTGGGACAGGGGATGGTCAAAAACATTCAGTACTTC.

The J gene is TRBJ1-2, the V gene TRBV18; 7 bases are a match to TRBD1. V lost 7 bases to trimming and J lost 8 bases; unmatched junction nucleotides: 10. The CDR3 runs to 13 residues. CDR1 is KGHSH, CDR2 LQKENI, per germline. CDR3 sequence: CASFPGQDGGYTF. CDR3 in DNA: TGTGCCAGCTTCCCTGGACAGGATGGAGGCTACACCTTC.